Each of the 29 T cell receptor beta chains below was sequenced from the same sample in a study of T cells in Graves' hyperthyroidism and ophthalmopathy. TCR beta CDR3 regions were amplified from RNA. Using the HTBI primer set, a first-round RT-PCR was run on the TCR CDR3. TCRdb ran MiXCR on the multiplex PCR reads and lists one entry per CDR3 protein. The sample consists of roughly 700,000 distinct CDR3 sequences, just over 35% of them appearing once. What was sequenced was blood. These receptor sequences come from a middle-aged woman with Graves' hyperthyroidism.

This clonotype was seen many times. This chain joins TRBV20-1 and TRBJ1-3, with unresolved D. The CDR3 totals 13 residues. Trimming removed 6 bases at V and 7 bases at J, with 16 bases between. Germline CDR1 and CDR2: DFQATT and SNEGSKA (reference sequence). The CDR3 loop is CSAPGGNGNTIYF. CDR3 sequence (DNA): TGCAGTGCCCCGGGTGGTAATGGCAACACCATATATTTT.

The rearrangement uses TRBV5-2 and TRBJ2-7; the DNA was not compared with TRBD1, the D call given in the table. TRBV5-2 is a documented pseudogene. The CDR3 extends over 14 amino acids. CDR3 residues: CASNRETGLNEQYF. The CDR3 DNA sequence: TGTGCCAGCAATCGGGAGACAGGGTTGAACGAGCAGTACTTC.

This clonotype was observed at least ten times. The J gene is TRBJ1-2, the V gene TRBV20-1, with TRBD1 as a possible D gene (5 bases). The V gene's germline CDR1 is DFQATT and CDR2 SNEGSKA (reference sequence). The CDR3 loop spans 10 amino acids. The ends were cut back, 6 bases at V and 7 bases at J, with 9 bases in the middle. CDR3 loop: CSAYGGGYTF. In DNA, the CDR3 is TGCAGTGCGTATGGGGGTGGCTACACCTTC.

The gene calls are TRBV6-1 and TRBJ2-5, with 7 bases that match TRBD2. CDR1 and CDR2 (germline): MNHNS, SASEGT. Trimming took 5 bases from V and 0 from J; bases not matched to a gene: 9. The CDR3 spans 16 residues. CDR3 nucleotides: TGTGCCAGCAGTTACTCGATCGGGGGGAACCAAGAGACCCAGTACTTC. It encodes CASSYSIGGNQETQYF.

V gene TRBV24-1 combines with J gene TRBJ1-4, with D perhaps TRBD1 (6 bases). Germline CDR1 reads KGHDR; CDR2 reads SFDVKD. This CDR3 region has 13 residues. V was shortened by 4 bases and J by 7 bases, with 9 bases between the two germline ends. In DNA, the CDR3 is TGTGCCACCAGTGAGGGGGGCTTTGAAAAACTGTTTTTT. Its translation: CATSEGGFEKLFF.

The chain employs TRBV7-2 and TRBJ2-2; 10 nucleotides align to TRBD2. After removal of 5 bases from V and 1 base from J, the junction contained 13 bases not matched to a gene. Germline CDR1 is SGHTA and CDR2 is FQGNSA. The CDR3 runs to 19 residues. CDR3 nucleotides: TGTGCCAGCAGCCCTAGAACTCTAGCGGGGGTAAAGAACACCGGGGAGCTGTTTTTT. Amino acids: CASSPRTLAGVKNTGELFF.

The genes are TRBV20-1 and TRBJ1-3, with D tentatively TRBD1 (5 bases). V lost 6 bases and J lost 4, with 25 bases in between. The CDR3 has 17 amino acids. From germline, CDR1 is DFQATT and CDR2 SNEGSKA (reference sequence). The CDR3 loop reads CSAEQRTRGNQGNTIYF. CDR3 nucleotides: TGCAGTGCCGAACAACGAACGCGGGGGAACCAAGGAAACACCATATATTTT.

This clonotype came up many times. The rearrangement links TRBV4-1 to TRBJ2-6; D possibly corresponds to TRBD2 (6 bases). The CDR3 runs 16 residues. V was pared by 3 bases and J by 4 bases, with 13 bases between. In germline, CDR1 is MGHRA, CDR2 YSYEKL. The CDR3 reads CASSQVRGSGANVLTF. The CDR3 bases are TGCGCCAGCAGCCAGGTCCGGGGGTCCGGGGCCAACGTCCTGACTTTC.

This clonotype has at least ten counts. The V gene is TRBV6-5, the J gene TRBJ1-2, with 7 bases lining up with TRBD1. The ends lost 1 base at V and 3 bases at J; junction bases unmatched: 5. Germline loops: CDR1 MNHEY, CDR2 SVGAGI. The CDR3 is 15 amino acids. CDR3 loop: CASSYLGQPYYGYTF. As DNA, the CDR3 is TGTGCCAGCAGTTACTTGGGACAGCCTTACTATGGCTACACCTTC.

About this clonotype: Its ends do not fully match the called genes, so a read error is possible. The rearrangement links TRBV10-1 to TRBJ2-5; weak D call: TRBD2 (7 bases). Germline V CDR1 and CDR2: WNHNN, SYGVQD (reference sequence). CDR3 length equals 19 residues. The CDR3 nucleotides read TGTGCCAGCAGTGAAAGGTTTCGGAGGGGGGGGCGGCCCCAAGAGACCCAGTACTTC. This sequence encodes CASSERFRRGGRPQETQYF.

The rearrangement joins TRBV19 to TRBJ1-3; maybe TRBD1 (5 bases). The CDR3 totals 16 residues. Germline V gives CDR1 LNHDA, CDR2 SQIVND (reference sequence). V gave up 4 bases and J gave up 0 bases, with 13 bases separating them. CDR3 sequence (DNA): TGTGCCAGTAGTACGGCAGGGCCCCCCTCTGGAAACACCATATATTTT. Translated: CASSTAGPPSGNTIYF.

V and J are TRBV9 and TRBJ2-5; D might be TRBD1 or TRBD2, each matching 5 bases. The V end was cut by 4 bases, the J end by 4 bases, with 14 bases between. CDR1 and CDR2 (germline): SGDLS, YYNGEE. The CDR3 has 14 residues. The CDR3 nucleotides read TGTGCCAGCAGCACCGGGGACCAGCCAGAGACCCAGTACTTC. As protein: CASSTGDQPETQYF.

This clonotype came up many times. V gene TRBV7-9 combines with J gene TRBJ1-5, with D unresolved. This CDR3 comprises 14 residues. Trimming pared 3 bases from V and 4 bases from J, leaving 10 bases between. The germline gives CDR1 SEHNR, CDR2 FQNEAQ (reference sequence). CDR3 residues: CASSFWGDNQPQHF. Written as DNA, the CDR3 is TGTGCCAGCAGCTTTTGGGGTGATAATCAGCCCCAGCATTTT. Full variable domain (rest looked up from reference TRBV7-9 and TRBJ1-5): DTGVSQNPRHKITKRGQNVTFRCDPISEHNRLYWYRQTLGQGPEFLTYFQNEAQLEKSRLLSDRFSAERPKGSFSTLEIQRTEQGDSAMYLCASSFWGDNQPQHFGDGTRLSIL.

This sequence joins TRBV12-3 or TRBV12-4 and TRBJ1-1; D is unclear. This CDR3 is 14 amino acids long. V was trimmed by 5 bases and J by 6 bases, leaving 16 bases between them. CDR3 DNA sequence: TGTGCCAGCAGTCCGGGAAGCTGGAGCGCTGAAGCTTTCTTT. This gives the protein CASSPGSWSAEAFF.

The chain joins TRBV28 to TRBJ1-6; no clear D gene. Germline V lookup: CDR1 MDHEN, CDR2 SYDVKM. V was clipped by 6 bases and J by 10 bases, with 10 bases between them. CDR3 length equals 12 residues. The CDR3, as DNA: TGTGCCAGCAGCTCTAGTCCCTCACCCCTCCACTTT. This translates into CASSSSPSPLHF.

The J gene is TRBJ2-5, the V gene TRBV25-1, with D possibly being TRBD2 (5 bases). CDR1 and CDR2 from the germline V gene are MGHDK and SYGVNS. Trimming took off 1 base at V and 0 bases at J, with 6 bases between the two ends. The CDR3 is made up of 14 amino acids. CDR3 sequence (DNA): TGTGCCAGCAGTGAATGGGGAGACCAAGAGACCCAGTACTTC. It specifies CASSEWGDQETQYF. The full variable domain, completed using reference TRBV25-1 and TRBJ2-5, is EADIYQTPRYLVIGTGKKITLECSQTMGHDKMYWYQQDPGMELHLIHYSYGVNSTEKGDLSSESTVSRIRTEHFPLTLESARPSHTSQYLCASSEWGDQETQYFGPGTRLLVL.

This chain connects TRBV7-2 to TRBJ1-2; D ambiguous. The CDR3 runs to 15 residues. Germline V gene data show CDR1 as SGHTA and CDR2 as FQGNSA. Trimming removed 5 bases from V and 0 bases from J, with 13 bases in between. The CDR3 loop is CASSPMGGTNYGYTF. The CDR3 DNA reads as TGTGCCAGCAGCCCGATGGGTGGAACTAACTATGGCTACACCTTC.

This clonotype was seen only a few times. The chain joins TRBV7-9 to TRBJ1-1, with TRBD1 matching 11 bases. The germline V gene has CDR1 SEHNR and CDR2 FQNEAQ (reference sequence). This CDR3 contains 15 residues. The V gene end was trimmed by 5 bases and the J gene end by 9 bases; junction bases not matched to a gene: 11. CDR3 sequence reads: CASSPPDRGLYQAFF. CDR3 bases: TGTGCCAGCAGCCCTCCGGACAGGGGGCTTTATCAAGCTTTCTTT.

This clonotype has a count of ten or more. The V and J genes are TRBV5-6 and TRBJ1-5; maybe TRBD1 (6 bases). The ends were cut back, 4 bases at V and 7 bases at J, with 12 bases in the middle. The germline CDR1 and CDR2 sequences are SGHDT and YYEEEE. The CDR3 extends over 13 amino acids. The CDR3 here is CASSGQGTQPQHF. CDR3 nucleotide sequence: TGTGCCAGCAGCGGGCAGGGGACCCAGCCCCAGCATTTT.

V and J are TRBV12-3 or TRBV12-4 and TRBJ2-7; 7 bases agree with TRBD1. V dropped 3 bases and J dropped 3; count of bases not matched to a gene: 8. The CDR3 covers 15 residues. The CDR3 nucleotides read TGTGCCAGCAGTTTGGGGACAGATTTGTACTACGAGCAGTACTTC. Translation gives CASSLGTDLYYEQYF.

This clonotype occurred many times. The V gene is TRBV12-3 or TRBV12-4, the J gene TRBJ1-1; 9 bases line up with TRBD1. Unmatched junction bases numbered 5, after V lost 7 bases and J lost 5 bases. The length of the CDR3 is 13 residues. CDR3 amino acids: CASTWDRVTEAFF. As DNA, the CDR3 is TGTGCCAGCACCTGGGACAGGGTAACTGAAGCTTTCTTT.

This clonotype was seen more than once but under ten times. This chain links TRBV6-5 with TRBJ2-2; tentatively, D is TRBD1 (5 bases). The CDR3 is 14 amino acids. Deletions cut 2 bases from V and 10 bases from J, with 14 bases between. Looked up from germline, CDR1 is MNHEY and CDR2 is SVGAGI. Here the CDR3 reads CASSYEDPRVELFF. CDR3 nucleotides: TGTGCCAGCAGTTACGAAGACCCCAGGGTGGAGCTGTTTTTT.

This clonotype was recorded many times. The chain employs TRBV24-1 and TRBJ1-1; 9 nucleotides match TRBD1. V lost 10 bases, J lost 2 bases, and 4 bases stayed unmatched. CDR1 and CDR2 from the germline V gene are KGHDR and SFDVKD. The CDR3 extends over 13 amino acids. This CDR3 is CATRDRANTEAFF. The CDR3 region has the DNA TGTGCCACAAGGGACAGGGCTAACACTGAAGCTTTCTTT.

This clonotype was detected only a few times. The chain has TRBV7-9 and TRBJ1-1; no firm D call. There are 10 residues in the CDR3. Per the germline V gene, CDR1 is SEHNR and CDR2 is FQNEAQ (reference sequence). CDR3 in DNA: TGTGTCCTCTCAGGCATGAAAGCTTTCTTT. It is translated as CVLSGMKAFF.

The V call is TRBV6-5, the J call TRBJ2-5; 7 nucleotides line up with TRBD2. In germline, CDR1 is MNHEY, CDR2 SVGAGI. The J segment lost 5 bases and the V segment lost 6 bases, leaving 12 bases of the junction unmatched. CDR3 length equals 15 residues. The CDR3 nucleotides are TGTGCCAGCAGCCCCGATATTGGGGGGGGGGAGACCCAGTACTTC. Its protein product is CASSPDIGGGETQYF.

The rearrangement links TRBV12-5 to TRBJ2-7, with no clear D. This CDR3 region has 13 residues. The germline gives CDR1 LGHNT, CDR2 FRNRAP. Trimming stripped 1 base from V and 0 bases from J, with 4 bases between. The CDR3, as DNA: TGTGCTAGTGGTTTGGGTCCCTCCTACGAGCAGTACTTC. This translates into CASGLGPSYEQYF.

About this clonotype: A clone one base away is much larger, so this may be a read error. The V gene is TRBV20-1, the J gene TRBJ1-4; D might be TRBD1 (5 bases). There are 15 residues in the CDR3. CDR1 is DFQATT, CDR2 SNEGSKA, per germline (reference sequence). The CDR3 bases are TGCAGTGCTAGTCCCCCGCGGACAACTGATGAAAAACTGTTTTTT. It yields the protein CSASPPRTTDEKLFF.

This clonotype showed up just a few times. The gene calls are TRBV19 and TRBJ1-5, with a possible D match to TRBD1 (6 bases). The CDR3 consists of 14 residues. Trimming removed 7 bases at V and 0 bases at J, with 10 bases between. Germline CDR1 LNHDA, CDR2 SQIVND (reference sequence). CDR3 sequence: CASTTGISNQPQHF. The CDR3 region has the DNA TGTGCCAGTACCACAGGGATTAGCAATCAGCCCCAGCATTTT.

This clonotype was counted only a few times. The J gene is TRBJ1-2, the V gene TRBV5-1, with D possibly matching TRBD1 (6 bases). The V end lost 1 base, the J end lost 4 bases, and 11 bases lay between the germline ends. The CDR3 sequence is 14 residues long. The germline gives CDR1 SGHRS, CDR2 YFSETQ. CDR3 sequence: CASSLLEGGYGYTF. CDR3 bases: TGCGCCAGCAGCTTGCTCGAGGGGGGCTATGGCTACACCTTC.